This T cell receptor (beta chain) was profiled in a study of PD-L1 blockade in urothelial cancer. Study in general: The study recovered a median of around 150,000 T cells per blood sample.

Libraries were prepared by immunoSEQ multiplex PCR; TCRdb keeps only in-frame clonotypes and omits some of them. The sample includes about 63,000 clones, approximately 80% seen only once; the top ten take more than 5.5%. This CDR3 has 13 amino acids. Germline V gene sequence: CDR1 SGDLS, CDR2 YYNGEE. With 2 bases removed from V and 3 bases from J, the gap between germline ends came to 8 bases. Time point here: pretreatment peripheral blood. The chain is built from TRBV9 and TRBJ1-1; weak D call: TRBD1 (6 bases). This clonotype was obtained from a man between 65 and 85 years old with urothelial cancer. This specimen was PBMCs, taken around atezolizumab (anti-PD-L1) treatment. CDR3 DNA sequence: TGTGCCAGCAGCGTGGGGACACACACTGAAGCTTTCTTT. This gives the protein CASSVGTHTEAFF.